This TCR beta chain comes out of a study of cytomegalovirus exposure and HLA in healthy donors. Germline V gene lookup returns CDR1 MGHDK and CDR2 SYGVNS. This CDR3 region has 12 residues. Trimming took 4 bases from V and 3 from J, leaving 7 bases between them. Researchers ran the PCR with 60 Vbeta and 13 Jbeta primers. Sequenced by immunoSEQ multiplex PCR; TCRdb stores in-frame clones only, minus some. Found here are about 49,000 clones; the top ten clones hold roughly 12%. This clonotype was obtained from a man aged 18 to 35 in good health and CMV-seropositive. The sample comprised PBMCs. The chain employs TRBV25-1 and TRBJ2-7; D is ambiguous. CDR3 in amino acids: CASSALRYEQYF. The CDR3 DNA sequence: TGTGCCAGCAGTGCACTTCGCTACGAGCAGTACTTC.